The source of this T cell receptor (beta chain) is a study of cytotoxic CD8 clonotypes in ibrutinib-treated CLL. To note about this clone: Other DNA sequences in this specimen translate into the identical CDR3.

CDR1 SGHTA and CDR2 FQGNSA come from the germline V gene. The CDR3 loop spans 15 amino acids. With 1 base clipped from V and 4 bases from J, the junction kept 1 base outside the gene matches. Sequenced by immunoSEQ multiplex PCR; TCRdb stores in-frame clones only, minus some. This sample has 250,000 to 350,000 clones, with around 76% found just once. J is TRBJ2-1 and V is TRBV7-2; 10 bases map to TRBD2. The source is a human donor with chronic lymphocytic leukemia. The source was PBMCs, collected at disease progression, from a patient treated with ibrutinib. The DNA for the CDR3 is TGTGCCAGCAGCTTAGTAGCGGGGGGATACAATGAGCAGTTCTTC. Translated: CASSLVAGGYNEQFF.